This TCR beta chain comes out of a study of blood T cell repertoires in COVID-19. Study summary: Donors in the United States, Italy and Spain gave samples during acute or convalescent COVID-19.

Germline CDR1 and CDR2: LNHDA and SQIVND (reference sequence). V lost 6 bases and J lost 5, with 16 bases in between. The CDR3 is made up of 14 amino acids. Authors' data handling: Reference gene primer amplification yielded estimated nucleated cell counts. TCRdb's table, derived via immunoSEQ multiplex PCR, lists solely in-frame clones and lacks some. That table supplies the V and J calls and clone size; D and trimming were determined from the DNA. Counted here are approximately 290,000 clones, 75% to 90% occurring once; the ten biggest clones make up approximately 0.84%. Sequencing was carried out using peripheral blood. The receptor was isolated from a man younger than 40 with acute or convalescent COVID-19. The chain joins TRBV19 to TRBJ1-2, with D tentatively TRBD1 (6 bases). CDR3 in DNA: TGTGCCAGTAGCCTCTCCAGGGGAAATTATGGCTACACCTTC. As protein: CASSLSRGNYGYTF.